Following are 5 T cell receptor beta chains from one sample sequenced in a study of shared clonotypes between healthy human individuals. In the naive CD8 group, cells lacked CD45RO and were positively selected for CCR7, so terminally differentiated effector memory CD45RA+ cells were left out. TCRdb's copy holds only in-frame clones and misses some; the assay was immunoSEQ multiplex PCR. The sample contains roughly 2.1 million clones, 85% to 95% of which appear only once. Sequenced: naive CD8+ T cells from PBMCs. Receptors were obtained from a man aged 18 to 29 in good health. Some clones in this sample may be carry-over from other donors' samples.

The chain uses TRBV9 and TRBJ2-2, with D tentatively TRBD1 (6 bases). Germline V gene lookup returns CDR1 SGDLS and CDR2 YYNGEE. V shed 3 bases and J shed 7 bases, with 19 bases lying between them. The length of the CDR3 is 16 residues. Written as DNA, the CDR3 is TGTGCCAGCAGCGAGCCCGAATTGGGGGCAATCGGGGAGCTGTTTTTT. It specifies CASSEPELGAIGELFF.

CDR3 nucleotide sequence: TGTGCCAGCAGCGGGACAGGGACTTACGAGCAGTACTTC. Protein product: CASSGTGTYEQYF. The V and J genes are TRBV7-9 and TRBJ2-5; 9 bases are a match to TRBD1. The DNA end is a closer match to TRBJ2-7, so the J assignment may be wrong. This CDR3 is built from 13 residues. In germline, CDR1 is SEHNR, CDR2 FQNEAQ (reference sequence).

The chain combines TRBV28 with TRBJ1-5; D may be TRBD1 (6 bases). The CDR3 totals 15 residues. Germline V gives CDR1 MDHEN, CDR2 SYDVKM. The V end lost 5 bases, the J end lost 5 bases, and 16 bases lay between the germline ends. The CDR3 loop reads CASSIRLGADQPQHF. As DNA, the CDR3 is TGTGCCAGCAGTATCCGTCTGGGGGCAGATCAGCCCCAGCATTTT.

The rearrangement joins TRBV28 to TRBJ2-5; TRBD1 might be the D (5 bases). Between the trimmed V and J ends, which lost 3 bases and 2 bases, there was a span of 13 bases. Germline V gene lookup returns CDR1 MDHEN and CDR2 SYDVKM. This CDR3 region has 15 residues. DNA for the CDR3: TGTGCCAGCAGTTTCATGTCAGACAGACAAGAGACCCAGTACTTC. Translating it yields CASSFMSDRQETQYF.

Only one count was recorded for this clone. V gene TRBV4-3 combines with J gene TRBJ2-3; 11 nucleotides align to TRBD2. CDR1 LGHNA and CDR2 YSLEER come from the germline V gene. V lost 1 base to trimming and J lost 6 bases; unmatched junction nucleotides: 3. The CDR3 has 15 residues. The CDR3 sequence is CASSQVAGGWDTQYF. In DNA, the CDR3 is TGCGCCAGCAGCCAAGTAGCGGGAGGGTGGGATACGCAGTATTTT.